The following is a T cell receptor (beta chain) sequence with its context. Its antigen is still unknown. This entry is derived from a study of response to subunit inactivated influenza vaccine. TCRdb re-derived calls from the RT-PCR reads in MiXCR, one entry per CDR3 protein. The sample consists of under 800,000 distinct CDR3 sequences, over 11% of them appearing once. Study conclusions and caveats: The authors suggested that every seasonal influenza vaccination recruits few new T cells.

This specimen was PBMCs from blood, taken about 14 days before vaccination. The receptor's source is a man aged 45-65 years who received an inactivated influenza vaccine.

The CDR3 nucleotides are TGTGCCACCAGCAGCGGGCAGGGTAATCAGCCCCAGCATTTT. Its translation: CATSSGQGNQPQHF. V is TRBV15 and J is TRBJ1-5, with D possibly being TRBD1 (5 bases). Germline V gene data show CDR1 as LNHNV and CDR2 as YYDKDF (reference sequence). The V gene lost 3 bases and the J gene lost 4 bases, with 10 bases spanning the gap. CDR3 length: 14 residues.